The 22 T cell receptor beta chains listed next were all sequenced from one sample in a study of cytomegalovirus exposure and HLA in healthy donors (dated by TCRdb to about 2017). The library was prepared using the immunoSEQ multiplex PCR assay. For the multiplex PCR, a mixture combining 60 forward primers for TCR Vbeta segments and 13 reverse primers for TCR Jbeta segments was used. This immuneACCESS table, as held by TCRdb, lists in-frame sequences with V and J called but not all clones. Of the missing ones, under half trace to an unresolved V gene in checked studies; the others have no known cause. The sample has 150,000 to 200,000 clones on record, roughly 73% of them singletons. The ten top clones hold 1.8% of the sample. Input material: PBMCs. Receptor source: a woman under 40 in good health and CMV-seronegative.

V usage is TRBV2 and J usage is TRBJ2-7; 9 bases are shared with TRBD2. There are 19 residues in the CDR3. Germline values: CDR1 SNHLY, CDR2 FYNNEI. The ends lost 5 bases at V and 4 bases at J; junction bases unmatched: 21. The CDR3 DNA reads TGTGCCAGCAGTCTCTTTCCCCCGACCCGAAGTAGCGGGAGATACGAGCAGTACTTC. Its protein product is CASSLFPPTRSSGRYEQYF.

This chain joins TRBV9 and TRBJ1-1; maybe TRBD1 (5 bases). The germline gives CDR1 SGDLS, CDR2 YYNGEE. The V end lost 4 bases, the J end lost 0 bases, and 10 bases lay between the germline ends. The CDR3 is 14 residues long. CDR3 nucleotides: TGTGCCAGCAGCCAAGCAGGGCTGAACACTGAAGCTTTCTTT. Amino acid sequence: CASSQAGLNTEAFF.

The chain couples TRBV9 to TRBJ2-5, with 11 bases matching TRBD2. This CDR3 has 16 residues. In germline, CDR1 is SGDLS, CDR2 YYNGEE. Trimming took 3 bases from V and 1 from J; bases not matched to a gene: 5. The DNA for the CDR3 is TGTGCCAGCAGCGGGCGACTAGCGGGATCCCAAGAGACCCAGTACTTC. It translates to CASSGRLAGSQETQYF.

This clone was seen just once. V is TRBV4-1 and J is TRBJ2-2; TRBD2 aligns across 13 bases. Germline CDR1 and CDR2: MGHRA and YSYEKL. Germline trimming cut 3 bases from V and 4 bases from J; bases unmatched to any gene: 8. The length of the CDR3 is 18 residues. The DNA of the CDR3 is TGCGCCAGCAGCCATTCGGGACTAGCGGGAAAATTCACCGGGGAGCTGTTTTTT. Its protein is CASSHSGLAGKFTGELFF.

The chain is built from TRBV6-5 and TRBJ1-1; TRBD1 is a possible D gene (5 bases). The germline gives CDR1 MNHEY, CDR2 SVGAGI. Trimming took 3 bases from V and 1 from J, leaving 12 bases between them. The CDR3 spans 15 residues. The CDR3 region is CASSYFGGTNTEAFF. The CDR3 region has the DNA TGTGCCAGCAGTTATTTTGGGGGGACGAACACTGAAGCTTTCTTT.

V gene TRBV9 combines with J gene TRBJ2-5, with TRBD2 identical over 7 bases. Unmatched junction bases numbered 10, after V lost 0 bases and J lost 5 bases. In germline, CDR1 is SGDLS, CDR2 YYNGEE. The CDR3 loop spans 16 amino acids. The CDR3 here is CASSVGAMGAGETQYF. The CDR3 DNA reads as TGTGCCAGCAGCGTAGGGGCTATGGGAGCGGGGGAGACCCAGTACTTC.

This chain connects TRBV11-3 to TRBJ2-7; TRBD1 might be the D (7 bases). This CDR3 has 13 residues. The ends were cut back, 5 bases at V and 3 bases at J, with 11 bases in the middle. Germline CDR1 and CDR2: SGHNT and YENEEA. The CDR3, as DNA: TGTGCCAGCAGCCCCAGGGGGGACTACGAGCAGTACTTC. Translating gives CASSPRGDYEQYF.

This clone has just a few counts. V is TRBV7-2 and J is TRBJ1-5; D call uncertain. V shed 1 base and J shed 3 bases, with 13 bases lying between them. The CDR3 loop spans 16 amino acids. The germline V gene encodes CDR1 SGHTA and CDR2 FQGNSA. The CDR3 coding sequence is TGTGCCAGCAGCTTAGACGCCCAGTTTCCCAATCAGCCCCAGCATTTT. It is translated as CASSLDAQFPNQPQHF.

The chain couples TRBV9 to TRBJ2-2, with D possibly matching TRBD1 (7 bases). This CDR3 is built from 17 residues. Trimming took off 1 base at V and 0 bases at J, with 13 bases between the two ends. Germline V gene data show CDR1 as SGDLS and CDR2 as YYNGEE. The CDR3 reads CASSVWRDRANTGELFF. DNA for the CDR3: TGTGCCAGCAGCGTATGGCGGGACAGAGCGAACACCGGGGAGCTGTTTTTT.

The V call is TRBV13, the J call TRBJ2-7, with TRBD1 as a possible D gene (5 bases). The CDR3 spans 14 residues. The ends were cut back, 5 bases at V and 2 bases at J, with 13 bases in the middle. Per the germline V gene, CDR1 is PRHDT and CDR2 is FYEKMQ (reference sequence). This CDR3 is CASSEIDRAYEQYF. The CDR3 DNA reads TGTGCCAGCAGCGAAATCGACAGAGCCTACGAGCAGTACTTC.

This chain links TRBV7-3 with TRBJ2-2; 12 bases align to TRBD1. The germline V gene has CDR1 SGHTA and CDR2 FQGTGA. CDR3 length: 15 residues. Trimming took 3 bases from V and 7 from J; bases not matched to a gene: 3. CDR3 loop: CASSFGTGGFGELFF. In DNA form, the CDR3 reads TGTGCCAGCAGCTTCGGGACAGGGGGCTTCGGGGAGCTGTTTTTT.

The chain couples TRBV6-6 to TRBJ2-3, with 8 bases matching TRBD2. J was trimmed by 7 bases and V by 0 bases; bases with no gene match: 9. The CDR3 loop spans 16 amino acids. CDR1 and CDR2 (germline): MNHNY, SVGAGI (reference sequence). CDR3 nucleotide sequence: TGTGCCAGCAGTTACTCGTTTTCGGGGGGGCCGCATACGCAGTATTTT. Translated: CASSYSFSGGPHTQYF.

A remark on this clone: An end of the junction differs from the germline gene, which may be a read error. The CDR3, as DNA: TGCGCCAACAGCTTGGCCGGAGTTTCACCCCTCCACTTT. It translates to CANSLAGVSPLHF. The J gene is TRBJ1-6, the V gene TRBV5-1; D call uncertain. This CDR3 has 13 amino acids. Germline loops: CDR1 SGHRS, CDR2 YFSETQ.

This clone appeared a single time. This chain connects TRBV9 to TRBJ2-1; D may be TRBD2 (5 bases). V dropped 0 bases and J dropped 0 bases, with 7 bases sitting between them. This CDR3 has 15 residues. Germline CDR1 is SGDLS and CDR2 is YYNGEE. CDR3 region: CASSVVSGSYNEQFF. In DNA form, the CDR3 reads TGTGCCAGCAGCGTAGTGAGCGGCTCCTACAATGAGCAGTTCTTC.

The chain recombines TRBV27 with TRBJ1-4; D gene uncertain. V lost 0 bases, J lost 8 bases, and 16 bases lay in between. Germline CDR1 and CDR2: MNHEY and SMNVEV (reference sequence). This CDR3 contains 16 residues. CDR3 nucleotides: TGTGCCAGCAGTTTATCAGCCCGGTGGGAGGGAGAAAAACTGTTTTTT. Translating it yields CASSLSARWEGEKLFF.

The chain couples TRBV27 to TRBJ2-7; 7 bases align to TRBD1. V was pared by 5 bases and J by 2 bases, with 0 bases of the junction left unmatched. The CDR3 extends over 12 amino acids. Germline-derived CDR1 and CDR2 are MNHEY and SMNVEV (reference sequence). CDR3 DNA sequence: TGTGCCAGCAGTGGACAGGCCTACGAGCAGTACTTC. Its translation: CASSGQAYEQYF.

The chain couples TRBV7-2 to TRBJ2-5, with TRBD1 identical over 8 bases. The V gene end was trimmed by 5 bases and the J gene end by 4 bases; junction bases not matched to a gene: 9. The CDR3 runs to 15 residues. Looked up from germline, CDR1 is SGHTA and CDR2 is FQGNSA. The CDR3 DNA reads TGTGCCAGCAGCCCGAGGACAGGGTGGGGAGAGACCCAGTACTTC. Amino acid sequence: CASSPRTGWGETQYF.

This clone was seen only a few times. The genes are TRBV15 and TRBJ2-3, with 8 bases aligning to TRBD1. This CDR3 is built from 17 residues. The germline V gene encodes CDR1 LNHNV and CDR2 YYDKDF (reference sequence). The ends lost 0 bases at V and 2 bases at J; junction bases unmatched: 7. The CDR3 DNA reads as TGTGCCACCAGCAGAGAAGGACAGGGATCTACCACAGATACGCAGTATTTT. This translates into CATSREGQGSTTDTQYF.

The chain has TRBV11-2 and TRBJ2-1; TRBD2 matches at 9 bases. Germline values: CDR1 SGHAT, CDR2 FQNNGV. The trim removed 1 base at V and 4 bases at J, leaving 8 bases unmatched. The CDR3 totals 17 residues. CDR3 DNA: TGTGCCAGCAGCTTAGGAGGTAGCGGGGGCCAATACAATGAGCAGTTCTTC. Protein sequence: CASSLGGSGGQYNEQFF.

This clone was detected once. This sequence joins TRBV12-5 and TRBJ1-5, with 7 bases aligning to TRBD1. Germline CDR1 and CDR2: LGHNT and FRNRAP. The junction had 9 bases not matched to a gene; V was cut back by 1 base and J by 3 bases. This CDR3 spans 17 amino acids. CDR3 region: CASGLGQGLVPNQPQHF. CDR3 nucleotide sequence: TGTGCTAGTGGTTTGGGACAGGGTCTAGTCCCCAATCAGCCCCAGCATTTT.

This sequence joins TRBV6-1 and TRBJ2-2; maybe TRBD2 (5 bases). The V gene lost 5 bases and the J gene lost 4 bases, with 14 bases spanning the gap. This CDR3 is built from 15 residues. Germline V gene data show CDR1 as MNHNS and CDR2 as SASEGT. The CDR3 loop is CASSSSHEGTGELFF. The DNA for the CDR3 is TGTGCCAGCAGTTCTAGTCACGAGGGCACCGGGGAGCTGTTTTTT.

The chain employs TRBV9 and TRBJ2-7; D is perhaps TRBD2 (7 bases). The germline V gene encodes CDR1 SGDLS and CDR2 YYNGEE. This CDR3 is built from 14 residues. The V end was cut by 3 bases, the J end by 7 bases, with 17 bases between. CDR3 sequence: CASSAPGGGREQYF. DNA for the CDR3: TGTGCCAGCAGCGCCCCCGGGGGCGGGAGAGAGCAGTACTTC.